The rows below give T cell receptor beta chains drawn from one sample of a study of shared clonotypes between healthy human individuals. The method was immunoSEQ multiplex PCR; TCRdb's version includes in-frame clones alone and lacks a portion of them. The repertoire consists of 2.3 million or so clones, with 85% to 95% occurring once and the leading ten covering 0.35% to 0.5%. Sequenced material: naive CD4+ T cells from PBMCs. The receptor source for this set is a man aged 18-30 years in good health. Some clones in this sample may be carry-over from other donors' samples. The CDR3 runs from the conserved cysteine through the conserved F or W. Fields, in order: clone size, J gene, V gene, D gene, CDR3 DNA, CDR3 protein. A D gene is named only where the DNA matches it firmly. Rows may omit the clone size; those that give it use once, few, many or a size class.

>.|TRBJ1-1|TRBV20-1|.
TGCAGTGCGAGCTTCCGGTCTGAAGCTTTCTTT
CSASFRSEAFF
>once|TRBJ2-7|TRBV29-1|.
TGCAGCGTAGTTGCGGGATACGAGCAGTACTTC
CSVVAGYEQYF
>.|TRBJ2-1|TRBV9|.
TGTGCCAGCAGCGTAGTTCCTAGCTACAATGAGCAGTTCTTC
CASSVVPSYNEQFF
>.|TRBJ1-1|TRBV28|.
TGTGCCAGCAGTTCCGGGGGAATGGGAATCACTGAAGCTTTCTTT
CASSSGGMGITEAFF
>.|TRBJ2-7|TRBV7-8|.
TGTGCCAGCAGCTCGCAAGGCTTCTCCTACGAGCAGTACTTC
CASSSQGFSYEQYF
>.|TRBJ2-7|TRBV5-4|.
TGTGCCAGCAGCTTCCCTGGGCTCGAGCAGTACTTC
CASSFPGLEQYF
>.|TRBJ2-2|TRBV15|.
TGTGCCACCAGCAGAGAGGGGCCTAGATCGAACACCGGGGAGCTGTTTTTT
CATSREGPRSNTGELFF
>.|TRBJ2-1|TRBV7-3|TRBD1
TGTGCCAGCAGCCCCACCCCGGGACAGGGGGCGAATGAGCAGTTCTTC
CASSPTPGQGANEQFF
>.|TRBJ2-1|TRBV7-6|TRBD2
TGTGCCAGCAGCCTTCAAGGGACTAGCCCGATTACCTACAATGAGCAGTTCTTC
CASSLQGTSPITYNEQFF
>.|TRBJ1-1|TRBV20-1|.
TGCAGTGCCCTCAGAAGGTCTGAAGCTTTCTTT
CSALRRSEAFF
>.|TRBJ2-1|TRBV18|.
TGTGCCAGCTCGAACAGCCGGGACAATGAGCAGTTCTTC
CASSNSRDNEQFF
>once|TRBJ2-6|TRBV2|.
TGTGCCAGCAGTGATTTAGGGGCCGCTGGGGCCAACGTCCTGACTTTC
CASSDLGAAGANVLTF
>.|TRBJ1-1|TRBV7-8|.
TGTGCCAGCAGCCGGCAGGGGAACACTGAAGCTTTCTTT
CASSRQGNTEAFF
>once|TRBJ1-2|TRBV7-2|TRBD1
TGTGCCAGCAGAGCGGGCAGGGGGTATGGCTACACCTTC
CASRAGRGYGYTF
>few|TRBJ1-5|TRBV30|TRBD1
TGTGCCTGGGAAAGGGGGCCTAATCAGCCCCAGCATTTT
CAWERGPNQPQHF
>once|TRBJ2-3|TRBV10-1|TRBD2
TGCGCCAGCAGCTCAGGACTAGCGGCGGGCACAGATACGCAGTATTTT
CASSSGLAAGTDTQYF
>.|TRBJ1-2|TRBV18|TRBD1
TGTGCCAGCTCACCTCGGACAGGGTTCGACTATGGCTACACCTTC
CASSPRTGFDYGYTF
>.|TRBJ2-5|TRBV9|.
TGTGCCAGCAGCATTGGACGGGAAGAGACCCAGTACTTC
CASSIGREETQYF
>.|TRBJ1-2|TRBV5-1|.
TGCGCCAGCAGCCCCTCGCCGGGGGGCGACTATGGCTACACCTTC
CASSPSPGGDYGYTF
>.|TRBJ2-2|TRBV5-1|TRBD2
TGCGCCAGCAGCCCAGTCCCGGGACTAGCGGGAGACACCGGGGAGCTGTTTTTT
CASSPVPGLAGDTGELFF
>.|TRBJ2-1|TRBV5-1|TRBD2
TGCGCCAGCAGCTTGGCGGGAGCGGGGTACGGCAATGAGCAGTTCTTC
CASSLAGAGYGNEQFF
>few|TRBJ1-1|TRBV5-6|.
TGTGCCAGCAGCTTAAGAGAATTCGGGGGCACTGAAGCTTTCTTT
CASSLREFGGTEAFF
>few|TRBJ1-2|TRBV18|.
TGTGCCAGCTCCCAAGGGGACACCTCCTATGGCTACACCTTC
CASSQGDTSYGYTF
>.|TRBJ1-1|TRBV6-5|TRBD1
TGTGCCAGCAGTTACTCCCCGGGACAGGGGGGAGCTTTCTTT
CASSYSPGQGGAFF
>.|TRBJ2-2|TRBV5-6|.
TGTGCCAGCAGCTTTTCGGACGGGGAGCTGTTTTTT
CASSFSDGELFF
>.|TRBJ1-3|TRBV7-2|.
TGTGCCAGCAGCTTTAGGAGGGAGCTCACTGGAAACACCATATATTTT
CASSFRRELTGNTIYF
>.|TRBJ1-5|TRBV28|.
TGTGCCAGCAGGCATATCACAGGAAATCAGCCCCAGCATTTT
CASRHITGNQPQHF
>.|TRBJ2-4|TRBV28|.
TGTGCCAGCAGTTTATTAGACAGTCTCAAAAACATTCAGTACTTC
CASSLLDSLKNIQYF
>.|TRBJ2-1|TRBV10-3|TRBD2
TGTGCCATCAGTGAGTCGAAACGGGAGGGCCCGAGAGTCAATGAGCAGTTCTTC
CAISESKREGPRVNEQFF
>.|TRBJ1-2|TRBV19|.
TGTGCCAGTAGTATACGGACGATCGGGGGGGCCTATGGCTACACCTTC
CASSIRTIGGAYGYTF
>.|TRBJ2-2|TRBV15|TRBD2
TGTGCCACCAGCAGAGCAGGACTAGCCGGGGAGCTGTTTTTT
CATSRAGLAGELFF
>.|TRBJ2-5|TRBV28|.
TGTGCCAGCAGTACCCCCTGGGAGACCGTCAAGGAGACCCAGTACTTC
CASSTPWETVKETQYF
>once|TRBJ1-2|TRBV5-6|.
TGTGCCAGCAGCGCACGTGGATATAACTATGGCTACACCTTC
CASSARGYNYGYTF
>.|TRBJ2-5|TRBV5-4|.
TGTGCCAGCAGCCTTGGGACACTCCAAGAGACCCAGTACTTC
CASSLGTLQETQYF
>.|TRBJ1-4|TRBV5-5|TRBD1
TGTGCCAGCAGCACGGGACAGGGGGCGCGAAGGGAAAAACTGTTTTTT
CASSTGQGARREKLFF
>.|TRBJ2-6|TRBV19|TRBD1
TGTGCCAGTGACCCCGGGACAGGGGTCGCTGGGGCCAACGTCCTGACTTTC
CASDPGTGVAGANVLTF
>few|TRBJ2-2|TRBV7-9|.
TGTGCCAGCAGCCCCCAGGACGGACTTGGGCTGTTTTTT
CASSPQDGLGLFF
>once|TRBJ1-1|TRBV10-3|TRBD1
TGTGCCATCAGAGGGGAGGGGGCGAACACTGAAGCTTTCTTT
CAIRGEGANTEAFF
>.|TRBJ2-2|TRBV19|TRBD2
TGTGCCAGTAGTATGGTAGCGGGAGGTTCCCCCGGGGAGCTGTTTTTT
CASSMVAGGSPGELFF
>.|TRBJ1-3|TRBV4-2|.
TGTGCCAGCAGCCAAGATGTGCAGGGGTCAGTCTCTGGAAACACCATATATTTT
CASSQDVQGSVSGNTIYF
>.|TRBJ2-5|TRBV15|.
TGTGCCACCAGCAGAGAGGGTAAAGAGACCCAGTACTTC
CATSREGKETQYF
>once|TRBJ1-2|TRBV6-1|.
TGTGCCAGCAGTGAATACGGGGTTGAAGGCTACACCTTC
CASSEYGVEGYTF
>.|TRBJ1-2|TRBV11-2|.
TGTGCCAGCAGCTTAGGGGTCAGACCCCTCTATGGCTACACCTTC
CASSLGVRPLYGYTF
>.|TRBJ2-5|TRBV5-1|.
TGCGCCAGCAGCTTCCGACTCCAGGCTGCCGAGACCCAGTACTTC
CASSFRLQAAETQYF
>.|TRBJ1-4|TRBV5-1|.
TGCGCCAGCAGCCCTAGGACACTTGAAAAACTGTTTTTT
CASSPRTLEKLFF
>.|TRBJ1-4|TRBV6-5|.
TGTGCCAGCAGTTACGGAAGGAGGGAAAAACTGTTTTTT
CASSYGRREKLFF
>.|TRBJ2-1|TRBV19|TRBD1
TGTGCCAGTAGTGAGGGACAGGGAAGATACAATGAGCAGTTCTTC
CASSEGQGRYNEQFF
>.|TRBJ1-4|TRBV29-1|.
TGCAGCGTTCGATTTACTAATGAAAAACTGTTTTTT
CSVRFTNEKLFF
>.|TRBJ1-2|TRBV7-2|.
TGTGCCAGCAGCTTATCAGGAGGGGTCCTTGGCTATGGCTACACCTTC
CASSLSGGVLGYGYTF
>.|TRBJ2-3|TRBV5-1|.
TGCGCCAGCAGCTTGGTTGGGGGCTACACAGATACGCAGTATTTT
CASSLVGGYTDTQYF
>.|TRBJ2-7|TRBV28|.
TGTGCCAGCAGAGGAGGAAGTGTCCCCTACGAGCAGTACTTC
CASRGGSVPYEQYF
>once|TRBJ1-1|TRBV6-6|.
TGTGCCAGCAGTTATCTTCAGGGCCGGAACACTGAAGCTTTCTTT
CASSYLQGRNTEAFF
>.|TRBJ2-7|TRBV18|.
TGTGCCAGCTCACCGGCAGGGATCTACGAGCAGTACTTC
CASSPAGIYEQYF
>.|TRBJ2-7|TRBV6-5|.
TGTGCCAGCAGTTACCCCGGCCGCGACGAGCAGTACTTC
CASSYPGRDEQYF
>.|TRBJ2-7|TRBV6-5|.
TGTGCCAGCAGTTACAGGGGGGAGGGCGAGCAGCACTTC
CASSYRGEGEQHF